This is a list of T cell receptor beta chains from one sample in a study of blood T cell repertoires in COVID-19. TCRdb keeps only in-frame clones here, not all; method: immunoSEQ multiplex PCR. The table has tens of thousands of clones, around 85% seen once; the top ten hold nearly 3.5%. Source material: peripheral blood. The receptors derive from a middle-aged man with acute or convalescent COVID-19. Each CDR3 is given with its conserved first and last residue.

CDR3 length | J gene | V gene | CDR3 protein
17 | TRBJ2-1 | TRBV7-6 | CASSLGAGTSVYNEQFF
15 | TRBJ2-3 | TRBV4-3 | CASSITDSSTDTQYF
13 | TRBJ1-1 | TRBV7-2 | CASSPGGNTEAFF
15 | TRBJ1-5 | TRBV18 | CASSPRQGADQPQHF
15 | TRBJ1-1 | TRBV19 | CASSISPGGNTEAFF
15 | TRBJ2-2 | TRBV5-8 | CASSLGSGIGGELFF
14 | TRBJ2-7 | TRBV28 | CASSPQGLTYEQYF
17 | TRBJ1-3 | TRBV2 | CASRDTTSGGSGNTIYF
13 | TRBJ1-5 | TRBV7-2 | CASSSGLNQPQHF
15 | TRBJ1-5 | TRBV2 | CASSERRGSNQPQHF
14 | TRBJ1-2 | TRBV29-1 | CSVDGGGQGYGYTF
14 | TRBJ2-2 | TRBV7-9 | CASSLDGMAGELFF
15 | TRBJ2-7 | TRBV6-5 | CASRANLGRMDEQYF